These 31 T cell receptor beta chains originate from one sample sequenced in a study of Ad26.COV2.S vaccination and SARS-CoV-2 variants. Profiling relied on immunoSEQ multiplex PCR, and the TCRdb table lists in-frame clones only, not all of them. Among around 300,000 clones, roughly 89% were seen once, and the ten largest hold approximately 5%. The treatment denotes: some 20 received Ad26.COV2.S at low or high dose, single or two shots; roughly five received placebo; per-sample allocation not given. Material that was analyzed had been drawn on day 63 after the first vaccine or placebo injection. This material consisted of peripheral blood, taken in a trial of Ad26.COV2.S vaccine versus placebo. The receptor set was obtained from a person between 18 and 59 years old who received the Ad26.COV2.S COVID-19 vaccine or a placebo.

The chain's CDR3 is CASSLEDQPQHF. In nucleotides, the CDR3 is TGTGCCAGCAGCTTAGAAGATCAGCCCCAGCATTTT. The chain uses TRBV7-9 and TRBJ1-5; D unresolved. Looked up from germline, CDR1 is SEHNR and CDR2 is FQNEAQ (reference sequence). This CDR3 has 12 residues. The germline V and J ends were trimmed by 1 base and 5 bases, with 3 bases remaining between them.

This CDR3 reads CASSIPGQGAREQYF. The CDR3, as DNA: TGTGCCAGTAGTATTCCGGGACAGGGGGCGCGGGAGCAGTACTTC. This chain uses TRBV19 with TRBJ2-7; 12 bases fit TRBD1. Germline V lookup: CDR1 LNHDA, CDR2 SQIVND (reference sequence). This CDR3 spans 15 amino acids. V was pared by 3 bases and J by 7 bases, with 7 bases of the junction left unmatched.

This chain uses TRBV28 with TRBJ2-1; 12 positions agree with TRBD2. The V gene's germline CDR1 is MDHEN and CDR2 SYDVKM. The junction had 5 bases not matched to a gene; V was cut back by 5 bases and J by 0 bases. This CDR3 has 17 residues. CDR3 region: CASSLQLAGGSYNEQFF. DNA of the CDR3: TGTGCCAGCAGTCTTCAACTAGCGGGAGGCTCCTACAATGAGCAGTTCTTC.

Note on this clone: With a much larger clone just one base away, this may be a read error. This chain uses TRBV19 with TRBJ1-1; the D is unclear. Germline loops: CDR1 LNHDA, CDR2 SQIVND (reference sequence). V was clipped by 10 bases and J by 1 base, with 7 bases between them. The CDR3 is 11 amino acids. In nucleotides, the CDR3 is TGTGCCACCCGACAGAACACTGAAGCTTTCTTT. It encodes CATRQNTEAFF.

The chain employs TRBV24-1 and TRBJ2-1; no definite D call. The CDR3 contains 13 residues. With 8 bases removed from V and 11 bases from J, the gap between germline ends came to 18 bases. CDR1 KGHDR and CDR2 SFDVKD come from the germline V gene. The CDR3: CATMSTDARKQFF. CDR3 nucleotides: TGTGCCACCATGAGTACTGACGCCAGGAAGCAGTTCTTC.

This clone was observed a few times. This chain connects TRBV7-9 to TRBJ2-5; the D gene is possibly TRBD1 (7 bases). V dropped 6 bases and J dropped 3 bases, with 14 bases sitting between them. CDR1 is SEHNR, CDR2 FQNEAQ, per germline (reference sequence). The CDR3 sequence is 14 residues long. The CDR3 nucleotides are TGTGCCAGCAGTCAGGGGGGCCTGGAAGAGACCCAGTACTTC. As protein: CASSQGGLEETQYF.

In this sample, this clone turned up once. This chain uses TRBV18 with TRBJ1-4; 8 bases are a match to TRBD1. Germline V gene sequence: CDR1 KGHSH, CDR2 LQKENI. There are 16 residues in the CDR3. Trimming took 3 bases from V and 0 from J; bases not matched to a gene: 3. The CDR3 DNA is TGTGCCAGCTCACCGCAGGGGGCGACAACTAATGAAAAACTGTTTTTT. It yields the protein CASSPQGATTNEKLFF.

The chain links TRBV19 to TRBJ1-1, with TRBD1 matching 7 bases. Per germline, CDR1 LNHDA and CDR2 SQIVND (reference sequence). With V trimmed by 4 bases and J by 11 bases, 16 bases remained unmatched. This CDR3 spans 15 amino acids. The CDR3 loop reads CASSNRDTQGRRAFF. The CDR3 DNA is TGTGCCAGTAGTAACCGAGACACACAGGGGCGTCGCGCTTTCTTT.

This clone occurred once. The chain carries TRBV2 and TRBJ2-1; no clear D. V gave up 6 bases and J gave up 2 bases, with 2 bases separating them. Germline lookup yields CDR1 SNHLY and CDR2 FYNNEI. The CDR3 has 11 amino acids. Written as DNA, the CDR3 is TGTGCCAGCAGCACCTACAATGAGCAGTTCTTC. Translated, it gives CASSTYNEQFF.

The V and J genes are TRBV7-9 and TRBJ2-6; possible D gene TRBD2, 6 bases. CDR1 and CDR2 (germline): SEHNR, FQNEAQ (reference sequence). V lost 2 bases and J lost 0, with 14 bases in between. The CDR3 extends over 18 amino acids. The CDR3 sequence is CASSLPAGRNSGANVLTF. CDR3 bases: TGTGCCAGCAGCTTACCGGCGGGACGGAACTCTGGGGCCAACGTCCTGACTTTC.

The chain couples TRBV6-6 to TRBJ1-4; 7 bases fit TRBD1. Germline V gene lookup returns CDR1 MNHNY and CDR2 SVGAGI (reference sequence). The CDR3 spans 15 residues. Trimming at V came to 3 bases and at J to 5 bases, leaving 6 bases not matched to a gene. The CDR3, as DNA: TGTGCCAGCAGTTATTCCAGGGGGGGAAATGAAAAACTGTTTTTT. Translation: CASSYSRGGNEKLFF.

The J gene is TRBJ2-7, the V gene TRBV10-1; 7 bases fit TRBD2. The CDR3 covers 13 residues. Losses at the gene ends were 6 bases for V and 3 bases for J; bases not matched to a gene: 5. The germline V gene has CDR1 WNHNN and CDR2 SYGVQD (reference sequence). CDR3 sequence (DNA): TGCGCCAGCAGGGGCGGGAGCTACTACGAGCAGTACTTC. Translated, it gives CASRGGSYYEQYF.

This chain joins TRBV5-4 and TRBJ1-2, with 8 bases fitting TRBD1. Per germline, CDR1 SGHNT and CDR2 YYREEE (reference sequence). V shed 1 base and J 6 bases; nucleotides not matched to a gene: 2. CDR3 length: 13 amino acids. The CDR3 region has the DNA TGTGCCAGCAGCTTGCCAGGGGGCAATGGCTACACCTTC. It yields the protein CASSLPGGNGYTF.

The chain employs TRBV5-5 and TRBJ2-2; no clear D gene. The V gene lost 1 base and the J gene lost 6 bases, with 4 bases spanning the gap. From germline, CDR1 is SGHKS and CDR2 YYEKEE (reference sequence). The length of the CDR3 is 12 residues. For the CDR3, the DNA is TGTGCCAGCAGCTTGCCAGCCGGGGAGCTGTTTTTT. This encodes CASSLPAGELFF.

The gene calls are TRBV14 and TRBJ2-7; maybe TRBD1 (6 bases). Germline V lookup: CDR1 SGHDN, CDR2 FVKESK. The CDR3 is 16 residues long. Between the trimmed V and J ends, which lost 3 bases and 3 bases, there was a span of 18 bases. The CDR3 loop reads CASSHTISGDLYEQYF. The DNA of the CDR3 is TGTGCCAGCAGCCATACGATCTCAGGGGACCTCTACGAGCAGTACTTC.

V usage is TRBV6-5 and J usage is TRBJ1-1; D may be TRBD1 (6 bases). Per the germline V gene, CDR1 is MNHEY and CDR2 is SVGAGI. V gave up 5 bases and J gave up 5 bases, with 15 bases separating them. The CDR3 totals 14 residues. The CDR3 reads CASSMDVRGTEAFF. The DNA of the CDR3 is TGTGCCAGCAGTATGGACGTTAGGGGGACTGAAGCTTTCTTT.

The genes are TRBV9 and TRBJ1-1; TRBD1 matches at 8 bases. V gave up 3 bases and J gave up 5 bases; unmatched junction bases: 6. The CDR3 length is 14 residues. CDR1 is SGDLS and CDR2 is YYNGEE in the germline V gene. The CDR3 reads CASSAQGDRTEAFF. The CDR3 DNA follows: TGTGCCAGCAGCGCCCAGGGGGACAGGACTGAAGCTTTCTTT.

The chain is built from TRBV4-2 and TRBJ2-1, with 7 bases identical to TRBD2. V dropped 5 bases and J dropped 0; count of bases not matched to a gene: 7. This CDR3 has 16 residues. The germline V gene encodes CDR1 LGHNA and CDR2 YNFKEQ. The chain's CDR3 is CASSFLGGSSYNEQFF. The CDR3 DNA follows: TGTGCCAGCAGCTTCCTCGGGGGGAGCTCCTACAATGAGCAGTTCTTC.

This clone came up once. The chain is built from TRBV12-5 and TRBJ1-5, with 7 bases identical to TRBD1. The CDR3 extends over 21 amino acids. In germline, CDR1 is LGHNT, CDR2 FRNRAP. V shed 1 base and J 1 base; nucleotides not matched to a gene: 19. Here the CDR3 reads CASGLEKKTGQLSLSNQPQHF. DNA for the CDR3: TGTGCTAGTGGTTTGGAAAAAAAAACGGGACAGCTTAGCTTGAGCAATCAGCCCCAGCATTTT.

The chain couples TRBV5-6 to TRBJ2-7; D call uncertain. V lost 1 base to trimming and J lost 4 bases, with 6 bases between them. Germline loops: CDR1 SGHDT, CDR2 YYEEEE. CDR3 length: 12 amino acids. The CDR3, as DNA: TGTGCCAGCAGCTTGTCAAGGTACGAGCAGTACTTC. This encodes CASSLSRYEQYF. The full variable domain, rest sourced from reference TRBV5-6 and TRBJ2-7, is DAGVTQSPTHLIKTRGQQVTLRCSPKSGHDTVSWYQQALGQGPQFIFQYYEEEERQRGNFPDRFSGHQFPNYSSELNVNALLLGDSALYLCASSLSRYEQYFGPGTRLTVT.

This clone was detected only a few times. In DNA form, the CDR3 reads TGTGCCAGCAGTCCAGGGGGCTCACCCCTCCACTTT. As protein: CASSPGGSPLHF. J is TRBJ1-6 and V is TRBV3-1 (or the pseudogene TRBV3-2); 8 bases agree with TRBD1. The CDR3 totals 12 residues. After removal of 6 bases from V and 10 bases from J, the junction contained 2 bases not matched to a gene. The V gene's germline CDR1 is LGHDT and CDR2 YNNKEL (reference sequence).

The table lists this clone with a few counts. V is TRBV6-5 and J is TRBJ1-6, with D unclear. The germline gives CDR1 MNHEY, CDR2 SVGAGI. V was pared by 6 bases and J by 8 bases, with 11 bases between. The CDR3 runs 13 residues. The chain's CDR3 is CASSLGLDSPLHF. Here the CDR3 DNA reads TGTGCCAGCAGCCTTGGACTTGATTCACCCCTCCACTTT.

The chain combines TRBV5-4 with TRBJ2-5; D gene ambiguous. The CDR3 runs to 18 residues. With 0 bases removed from V and 2 bases from J, the gap between germline ends came to 20 bases. Germline lookup yields CDR1 SGHNT and CDR2 YYREEE (reference sequence). In DNA, the CDR3 is TGTGCCAGCAGCTTGGGCCCCGGAGAAGATGCGTGGCAAGAGACCCAGTACTTC. It encodes CASSLGPGEDAWQETQYF.

The genes are TRBV5-1 and TRBJ2-2, with 8 positions matching TRBD2. This CDR3 contains 17 residues. The trim removed 0 bases at V and 1 base at J, leaving 5 bases unmatched. CDR1 SGHRS and CDR2 YFSETQ come from the germline V gene. Here the CDR3 DNA reads TGCGCCAGCAGCTTGGAAGGCGGGGGGATGAACACCGGGGAGCTGTTTTTT. Amino acids: CASSLEGGGMNTGELFF.

The chain joins TRBV19 to TRBJ1-1; tentatively, D is TRBD1 (6 bases). V was shortened by 8 bases and J by 5 bases, with 21 bases between the two germline ends. Germline V gene data show CDR1 as LNHDA and CDR2 as SQIVND (reference sequence). CDR3 length: 15 amino acids. The DNA of the CDR3 is TGTGCCAGTGCATCCTGGGCGACAGGTTGGACTGAAGCTTTCTTT. As protein: CASASWATGWTEAFF.

The chain has TRBV6-4 and TRBJ1-1; D perhaps matches TRBD1 (6 bases). The CDR3 spans 13 residues. Germline CDR1 reads MRHNA; CDR2 reads SNTAGT. Trimming shortened V by 8 bases and J by 1 base, and 11 bases separated the two germline ends. Here the CDR3 DNA reads TGTGCCAGCGCAAAACAGGGGAACACTGAAGCTTTCTTT. The encoded protein is CASAKQGNTEAFF.

This chain uses TRBV7-9 with TRBJ1-1, with D perhaps matching TRBD1 (5 bases). V lost 0 bases, J lost 11 bases, and 13 bases lay in between. Germline V gene sequence: CDR1 SEHNR, CDR2 FQNEAQ (reference sequence). The length of the CDR3 is 13 residues. The CDR3 coding sequence is TGTGCCAGCAGCTTAGCGGAGGGGCGCAAGGCTTTCTTT. It is translated as CASSLAEGRKAFF.

The chain is built from TRBV5-8 and TRBJ2-3, with D possibly TRBD1 on 5 matching bases. V was cut by 3 bases and J by 1 base, with 15 bases left in between. Per germline, CDR1 SGHTS and CDR2 YDEGEE. The length of the CDR3 is 16 residues. CDR3 sequence: CASSYKTERRTDTQYF. The CDR3 region has the DNA TGTGCCAGCAGCTACAAGACAGAACGTCGCACAGATACGCAGTATTTT.

The genes are TRBV11-2 and TRBJ2-5, with D perhaps matching TRBD2 (6 bases). Germline values: CDR1 SGHAT, CDR2 FQNNGV. V was shortened by 7 bases and J by 4 bases, with 16 bases between the two germline ends. This CDR3 comprises 14 residues. The CDR3 region has the DNA TGTGCCAGCACCCGTTCGCGGGGTCGAGAGACCCAGTACTTC. Amino acids: CASTRSRGRETQYF.

V is TRBV30 and J is TRBJ2-1; no clear D gene. Trimming took 1 base from V and 0 from J, leaving 7 bases between them. The CDR3 has 14 amino acids. Germline CDR1 reads GTSNPN; CDR2 reads SVGIG (reference sequence). CDR3 region: CAWSDRNSYNEQFF. The CDR3 coding sequence is TGTGCCTGGAGTGACAGAAACTCCTACAATGAGCAGTTCTTC.

As DNA, the CDR3 is TGCGCCAGCAGCTTGAGCACGGGCCACACTGAAGCTTTCTTT. The encoded protein is CASSLSTGHTEAFF. The chain uses TRBV5-1 and TRBJ1-1, with D unresolved. Trimming stripped 1 base from V and 3 bases from J, with 10 bases between. Germline values: CDR1 SGHRS, CDR2 YFSETQ. The CDR3 has 14 residues. The full variable domain, with the rest looked up from reference TRBV5-1 and TRBJ1-1, is KAGVTQTPRYLIKTRGQQVTLSCSPISGHRSVSWYQQTPGQGLQFLFEYFSETQRNKGNFPGRFSGRQFSNSRSEMNVSTLELGDSALYLCASSLSTGHTEAFFGQGTRLTVV.